One sample yielded the 21 T cell receptor beta chains listed below, sequenced in a study of blood T cells in healthy people across ages. For the second PCR, which ran for about 7 to 11 cycles, a sample-barcoded 5' primer and a J-beta primer mix were used. TCRdb processed the 5' RACE reads anew with MiXCR; each CDR3 protein has one entry. The data show more than 1,000,000 distinct CDR3 sequences, approximately 26% seen once. This sample also belongs to another study, concerning T cells of mothers and their children.

What was sequenced was blood. The source of these receptors is a girl aged 2 to 9 in good health.

This chain uses TRBV7-9 with TRBJ2-2; TRBD1 aligns across 7 bases. J was trimmed by 2 bases and V by 4 bases; bases with no gene match: 7. The CDR3 sequence is 16 residues long. Germline loops: CDR1 SEHNR, CDR2 FQNEAQ (reference sequence). The CDR3 loop reads CASSSRGLENTGELFF. The CDR3 DNA sequence: TGTGCCAGCAGCTCAAGGGGGCTGGAAAACACCGGGGAGCTGTTTTTT.

The sample holds a few counts of this clonotype. The chain combines TRBV15 with TRBJ2-5; 8 bases line up with TRBD1. CDR1 LNHNV and CDR2 YYDKDF come from the germline V gene (reference sequence). This CDR3 comprises 16 residues. V gave up 3 bases and J gave up 6 bases; unmatched junction bases: 12. CDR3 DNA sequence: TGTGCCACCAGCAGTGGTCCCGCAGGGGGCGGGCAGACCCAGTACTTC. The encoded protein is CATSSGPAGGGQTQYF.

This sequence joins TRBV7-9 and TRBJ2-3; TRBD1 matches at 7 bases. J lost 1 base, V lost 4 bases, and 5 bases had no gene match. From germline, CDR1 is SEHNR and CDR2 FQNEAQ (reference sequence). The CDR3 totals 15 residues. The CDR3 DNA is TGTGCCAGCAGCTACCGACAGGGTGGCACAGATACGCAGTATTTT. This codes for CASSYRQGGTDTQYF.

The chain couples TRBV20-1 to TRBJ2-1, with 8 positions matching TRBD2. Germline V lookup: CDR1 DFQATT, CDR2 SNEGSKA (reference sequence). There are 9 residues in the CDR3. Trimming removed 5 bases from V and 14 bases from J; junction bases left unmatched: 2. CDR3: CSADSGKFF. CDR3 nucleotide sequence: TGCAGTGCTGATAGCGGGAAGTTCTTC.

This clonotype occurred a few times. The V call is TRBV29-1, the J call TRBJ2-1, with D unclear. The CDR3 length is 16 residues. Germline loops: CDR1 SQVTM, CDR2 ANQGSEA. Trimming left V 0 bases short and J 0 bases short, with 12 bases between. The CDR3, as DNA: TGCAGCGTTGAAGATATTAGGACCGACTCCTACAATGAGCAGTTCTTC. It is translated as CSVEDIRTDSYNEQFF.

This clonotype was seen a few times. This chain links TRBV20-1 with TRBJ1-1, with TRBD1 identical over 9 bases. V was clipped by 1 base and J by 9 bases; unmatched bases: 6. Germline V gene sequence: CDR1 DFQATT, CDR2 SNEGSKA (reference sequence). The CDR3 loop spans 13 amino acids. The CDR3 loop is CSARGQGGRQAFF. DNA for the CDR3: TGCAGTGCTAGAGGACAGGGGGGACGACAAGCTTTCTTT.

V and J are TRBV5-6 and TRBJ1-6; no clear D. This CDR3 has 15 amino acids. Trimming removed 5 bases from V and 7 bases from J, with 16 bases in between. CDR1 is SGHDT, CDR2 YYEEEE, per germline. The chain's CDR3 is CASSLYRTVNSPLHF. CDR3 nucleotides: TGTGCCAGCAGTTTGTACCGGACCGTCAATTCACCCCTCCACTTT.

V is TRBV29-1 and J is TRBJ1-2; a weak D match, TRBD1 (5 bases). The CDR3 length is 14 residues. With 0 bases removed from V and 2 bases from J, the gap between germline ends came to 10 bases. Germline-derived CDR1 and CDR2 are SQVTM and ANQGSEA. CDR3 bases: TGCAGCGTTGAAGAGGGGCGTGGGAACTATGGCTACACCTTC. Amino acids: CSVEEGRGNYGYTF.

The rearrangement links TRBV20-1 to TRBJ2-5; 12 bases match TRBD1. The CDR3 contains 16 residues. Germline trimming cut 0 bases from V and 5 bases from J; bases unmatched to any gene: 7. The V gene's germline CDR1 is DFQATT and CDR2 SNEGSKA (reference sequence). The CDR3 region is CSARDRGTGGYETQYF. CDR3 nucleotide sequence: TGCAGTGCTAGAGATCGAGGGACAGGGGGCTATGAGACCCAGTACTTC.

This clonotype has a handful of counts. V usage is TRBV10-3 and J usage is TRBJ2-5, with D perhaps TRBD2 (5 bases). The ends were cut back, 4 bases at V and 4 bases at J, with 10 bases in the middle. CDR1 and CDR2 from the germline V gene are ENHRY and SYGVKD. The CDR3 covers 13 residues. In nucleotides, the CDR3 is TGTGCCATCAGTGTGGGCGAGGGAGAGACCCAGTACTTC. Amino acid sequence: CAISVGEGETQYF.

The chain carries TRBV5-4 and TRBJ2-3; D possibly corresponds to TRBD2 (6 bases). The CDR3 is 15 amino acids. The V end was cut by 2 bases, the J end by 5 bases, with 15 bases between. Germline CDR1 and CDR2: SGHNT and YYREEE (reference sequence). CDR3 in DNA: TGTGCCAGCAGCTTAAGCGGGTCTAACCTAGATACGCAGTATTTT. Protein product: CASSLSGSNLDTQYF.

This clonotype has only a few counts. The gene calls are TRBV29-1 and TRBJ2-3, with a possible D match to TRBD1 (7 bases). V lost 6 bases, J lost 0 bases, and 16 bases lay in between. Germline assignment: CDR1 SQVTM and CDR2 ANQGSEA. The CDR3 loop spans 15 amino acids. The DNA of the CDR3 is TGCAGCGTCACGATGGGGGGACAGAGCACAGATACGCAGTATTTT. This gives the protein CSVTMGGQSTDTQYF.

The rearrangement joins TRBV20-1 to TRBJ2-6; TRBD2 might be the D (5 bases). The germline V gene encodes CDR1 DFQATT and CDR2 SNEGSKA (reference sequence). The germline V and J ends were trimmed by 0 bases and 0 bases, with 12 bases remaining between them. The CDR3 is 17 residues long. The chain's CDR3 is CSAREPLGNSGANVLTF. The CDR3 nucleotides read TGCAGTGCTAGAGAGCCCCTCGGGAACTCTGGGGCCAACGTCCTGACTTTC.

The J gene is TRBJ2-2, the V gene TRBV7-9; D is ambiguous. The CDR3 runs 16 residues. In germline, CDR1 is SEHNR, CDR2 FQNEAQ (reference sequence). V shed 4 bases and J shed 4 bases, with 16 bases lying between them. CDR3 protein: CASSYEDEPFTGELFF. The DNA for the CDR3 is TGTGCCAGCAGCTACGAGGACGAACCTTTCACCGGGGAGCTGTTTTTT.

V and J are TRBV20-1 and TRBJ2-5; 8 positions agree with TRBD2. With the DNA end fitting TRBJ2-7 better, the J assignment may be wrong. Germline V gene data show CDR1 as DFQATT and CDR2 as SNEGSKA (reference sequence). The CDR3 covers 13 residues. CDR3 in DNA: TGCAGTGCGAAACAGCGGGAGCCCCACGAGCAGTACTTC. Translating gives CSAKQREPHEQYF.

The chain has TRBV6-5 and TRBJ2-3, with TRBD1 matching 11 bases. Germline CDR1 and CDR2: MNHEY and SVGAGI. V lost 0 bases, J lost 1 base, and 3 bases stayed unmatched. CDR3 length: 17 residues. The CDR3 protein is CASSYSPGQGGTDTQYF. CDR3 nucleotides: TGTGCCAGCAGTTACTCACCGGGACAGGGGGGCACAGATACGCAGTATTTT.

This clonotype was observed a handful of times. Written as DNA, the CDR3 is TGTGCCAGCAGGGGGGCAGGACGAGAGACCCAGTACTTC. It yields the protein CASRGAGRETQYF. This chain uses TRBV6-1 with TRBJ2-5; maybe TRBD1 (6 bases). The CDR3 is made up of 13 amino acids. Per germline, CDR1 MNHNS and CDR2 SASEGT. V shed 6 bases and J shed 4 bases, with 12 bases lying between them.

This clonotype has more than one count but fewer than ten. The V call is TRBV4-2, the J call TRBJ1-4, with 9 bases identical to TRBD1. Germline lookup yields CDR1 LGHNA and CDR2 YNFKEQ. The CDR3 is 14 amino acids. V lost 4 bases, J lost 5 bases, and 2 bases stayed unmatched. The CDR3 spells CASSRGTGNEKLFF. For the CDR3, the DNA is TGTGCCAGCAGCCGCGGGACAGGGAATGAAAAACTGTTTTTT.

This clonotype has a handful of counts. The junction shows a germline mismatch at one end, possibly a read error. V is TRBV28 and J is TRBJ1-3; D is perhaps TRBD1 (5 bases). This CDR3 is 15 amino acids long. Germline CDR1 MDHEN, CDR2 SYDVKM. The CDR3 reads CASREGSSGGNTIYF. The DNA of the CDR3 is TGCGCCAGCAGGGAGGGGTCCTCGGGAGGAAACACCATATATTTT. The variable domain in full, completed from reference TRBV28 and TRBJ1-3, reads DVKVTQSSRYLVKRTGEKVFLECVQDMDHENMFWYRQDPGLGLRLIYFSYDVKMKEKGDIPEGYSVSREKKERFSLILESASTNQTSMYLCASREGSSGGNTIYFGEGSWLTVV.

The chain is built from TRBV7-8 and TRBJ1-2; D gene unclear. V lost 2 bases to trimming and J lost 4 bases, with 11 bases between them. The CDR3 covers 14 residues. CDR1 and CDR2 (germline): SGHVS, FQNEAQ. The CDR3 DNA reads as TGTGCCAGCAGCTTATCTGAACTAAGCTATGGCTACACCTTC. This encodes CASSLSELSYGYTF.

This clonotype was seen a few times. J is TRBJ2-5 and V is TRBV28; 12 bases map to TRBD2. The DNA end is more similar to TRBJ2-1, so the J call may be wrong. The CDR3 sequence is 14 residues long. CDR1 and CDR2 from the germline V gene are MDHEN and SYDVKM. CDR3 residues: CASSWGLAGNEQFF. The CDR3, as DNA: TGTGCCAGCAGTTGGGGACTAGCGGGCAATGAGCAGTTCTTC.